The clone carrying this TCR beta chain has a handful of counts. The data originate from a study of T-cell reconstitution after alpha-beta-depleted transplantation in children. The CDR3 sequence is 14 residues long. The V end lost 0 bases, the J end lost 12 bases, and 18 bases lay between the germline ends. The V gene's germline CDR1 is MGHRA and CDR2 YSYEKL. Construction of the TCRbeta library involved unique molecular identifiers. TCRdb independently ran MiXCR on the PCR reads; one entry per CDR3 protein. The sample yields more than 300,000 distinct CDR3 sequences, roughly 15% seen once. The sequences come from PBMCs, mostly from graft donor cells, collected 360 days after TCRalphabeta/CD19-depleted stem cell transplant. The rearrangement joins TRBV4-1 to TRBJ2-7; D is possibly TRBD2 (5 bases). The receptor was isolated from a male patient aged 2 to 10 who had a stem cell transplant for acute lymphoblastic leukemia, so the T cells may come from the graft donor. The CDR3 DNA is TGCGCCAGCAGCCAAGATCAGAGGGTTAGTCAGCGGTACTTC. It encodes CASSQDQRVSQRYF.